Included here is one T cell receptor (beta chain) sequence, with context. Its antigen remains unknown. The data are from a study of lymphopenia after photon versus proton radiotherapy. Study-wide results and caveats: After the lymphocyte nadir, photon-treated repertoires showed oligoclonal expansion, especially of CD8+ Temra cells. Photon-treated patients lost naive T cells and TCR diversity; proton-treated stayed stable. Better survival with proton therapy was suggested as possible, not demonstrated.

Here immunoSEQ multiplex PCR was the method, and the copy in TCRdb shows in-frame clones only, minus some. The sample has around 16,000 clones; about 88% are singletons. V was cut by 6 bases and J by 6 bases, with 18 bases left in between. This CDR3 spans 15 amino acids. Germline-derived CDR1 and CDR2 are MNHEY and SVGAGI. This TCR came from a woman aged 55 to 70 with cholangiocarcinoma. Some clones in this sample may be carry-over from other donors' samples. The chain combines TRBV6-5 with TRBJ1-5; the D gene is possibly TRBD1 (5 bases). The source material was peripheral blood, sampled from a patient treated with proton-based radiotherapy. The CDR3 DNA reads as TGTGCCAGCAGCCCCTCGGGGAAAACAGGTCAGCCCCAGCATTTT. Protein: CASSPSGKTGQPQHF.